This T cell receptor (beta chain) was found in a study of metastatic and nonmetastatic thyroid tumors. Study background: Malignant thyroid and benign thyroid patients provided blood and tumor or nodule tissue whose repertoires were compared. Study-wide points: Versus benign nodules, malignant thyroid tumors reportedly had significantly higher TCR beta diversity, in blood and tumor.

CDR3 length: 14 amino acids. V lost 10 bases and J lost 5, with 15 bases in between. As concerns this clone: Its cognate antigen is unknown.

Prior to thyroid surgery, none of the patients had received any treatment. Per the authors' pipeline: The authors used CDR3 differences across clinicopathological groups to build a distant-metastasis classifier for papillary thyroid cancer. TCRdb reanalyzed the PCR reads via MiXCR. The authors' filters were not applied to this entry. The sample contains some 30,000 clones, 11% of which appear only once. This receptor was taken from a female donor with papillary thyroid cancer or a benign thyroid nodule (not recorded which). Some clones in this sample may be carry-over from other donors' samples. The chain couples TRBV12-3 or TRBV12-4 to TRBJ1-6, with D maybe TRBD1 (6 bases). Sequenced: blood. CDR3 loop: CATSKRGNNSPLHF. Written as DNA, the CDR3 is TGTGCCACCTCGAAGAGGGGGAATAATTCACCCCTCCACTTT.